The rows below give T cell receptor beta chains drawn from one sample of a study of regulatory T cells in long-lasting Graves disease. One entry per CDR3 protein results from TCRdb running MiXCR on the multiplex PCR reads. The sample includes approximately 480,000 distinct CDR3 sequences, 15% to 20% of them seen just once. The same specimen was also included in a second study, on T cells in Graves' hyperthyroidism and ophthalmopathy.

Material: peripheral blood mononuclear cells (PBMCs), obtained at new diagnosis, from a patient treated with antithyroid drugs. These receptors all come from a man aged 40-49 years with Graves disease. The CDR3 runs from the conserved cysteine through the conserved F or W. Each record gives: clone size, D gene, V gene, J gene, CDR3 protein, CDR3 DNA. A D gene is named only where the DNA matches it firmly. The listing skips clone size in some rows; elsewhere it reads once, few, many or a size class.

>NA|NA|TRBV28|TRBJ2-3
CASSPTGKPGTQYF
TGTGCCAGCAGCCCAACAGGGAAACCGGGTACGCAGTATTTT
>NA|NA|TRBV27|TRBJ2-7
CASSPPGTPAYEQYF
TGTGCCAGCAGTCCCCCCGGGACACCCGCCTACGAGCAGTACTTC
>many|TRBD2|TRBV3-1|TRBJ2-3
CASSQRSAGGTDTQYF
TGTGCCAGCAGCCAAAGGTCAGCGGGGGGCACAGATACGCAGTATTTT
>NA|TRBD2|TRBV28|TRBJ2-3
CASSLQREGQNTQYF
TGTGCCAGCAGTTTACAGCGGGAGGGCCAAAATACGCAGTATTTT
>many|NA|TRBV15|TRBJ2-7
CATSREGSYEQYF
TGTGCCACCAGCAGAGAAGGTTCCTACGAGCAGTACTTC
>many|TRBD1|TRBV13|TRBJ2-1
CASSLGTGPEQFF
TGTGCCAGCAGCTTAGGGACAGGGCCTGAGCAGTTCTTC
>few|TRBD1|TRBV28|TRBJ1-4
CASSPDRAGGEKLFF
TGTGCCAGCAGTCCTGACAGGGCGGGGGGTGAAAAACTGTTTTTT
>many|NA|TRBV5-5|TRBJ2-7
CASSSQAGDRRTYEQYF
TGTGCCAGCAGCTCGCAGGCGGGGGACAGGAGGACCTACGAGCAGTACTTC
>many|NA|TRBV5-1|TRBJ1-6
CASSPTSVDRTLHF
TGCGCCAGCAGCCCGACCTCCGTCGATAGGACCCTCCACTTT
>many|TRBD2|TRBV7-2|TRBJ2-3
CASSMRLAGLTDTQYF
TGTGCCAGCAGCATGCGACTAGCGGGACTCACAGATACGCAGTATTTT
>NA|TRBD1|TRBV6-1|TRBJ2-1
CASRKRTGGNEQFF
TGTGCCAGCAGGAAAAGGACAGGGGGTAATGAGCAGTTCTTC
>few|TRBD1|TRBV5-1|TRBJ2-7
CASSRGAGGKYEQYF
TGCGCCAGCAGCCGAGGGGCAGGGGGCAAGTACGAGCAGTACTTC
>few|NA|TRBV10-3|TRBJ2-5
CAISGDREGIQETQYF
TGTGCCATCAGTGGCGACAGGGAGGGGATCCAAGAGACCCAGTACTTC
>NA|TRBD2|TRBV5-1|TRBJ2-2
CASSLELAGGPYTGELFF
TGCGCCAGCAGCTTGGAACTAGCGGGAGGGCCGTACACCGGGGAGCTGTTTTTT